This T cell receptor (beta chain) came from a study of CD8+CD57+ T cells in acquired aplastic anemia. Study overall: DNA from sorted CD4+ and CD8+ cells averaged about 3.2 ug. General study points: The same twenty-nine CD8+ CDR3 sequences occurred in patients and in controls. With respect to CD8+ Simpson's diversity, patients and controls did not differ significantly.

This clonotype appeared once. Its target is not known. Germline V gene lookup returns CDR1 SNHLY and CDR2 FYNNEI. The CDR3 has 13 residues. V dropped 5 bases and J dropped 4 bases, with 11 bases sitting between them. Genomic DNA, serving as template, underwent TCR beta VDJ and CDR3 profiling. From the reads, TCRdb called clonotypes with MiXCR, one entry per CDR3 protein. The sample lists 98,000 or so distinct CDR3 sequences; 51% were seen once. The sequenced sample was sorted CD4+, CD8+, or CD8+CD57+ T cells (not recorded which) from PBMCs. This TCR came from a human donor in good health, serving as a control. J is TRBJ2-5 and V is TRBV2; possible D gene TRBD2, 6 bases. The CDR3 sequence is CASSWGEAETQYF. CDR3 nucleotides: TGTGCCAGCAGTTGGGGGGAGGCAGAGACCCAGTACTTC.